This TCR beta chain originates from a study of blood T cells in healthy people across ages. A sample-barcoded 5' primer and a J-beta primer mix were used in a second PCR of about 7 to 12 cycles. TCRdb reprocessed the 5' RACE reads via MiXCR and lists one record per CDR3 protein. The sample contains some 940,000 distinct CDR3 sequences, about 28% of which appear only once. In this sample, this clonotype turned up many times. Germline V lookup: CDR1 MDHEN, CDR2 SYDVKM. The CDR3 has 14 residues. Between the trimmed V and J ends, which lost 2 bases and 4 bases, there was a span of 11 bases. The same data also contributed to another study, on T cells of mothers and their children. That source adds: Samples came from three healthy Caucasian mothers and their six children.

The rearrangement links TRBV28 to TRBJ1-2; D is perhaps TRBD1 (5 bases). The sequenced sample consisted of blood. The receptor was isolated from a middle-aged woman in good health. The CDR3 loop is CASSLGAAFYGYTF. CDR3 nucleotide sequence: TGTGCCAGCAGTTTAGGGGCGGCTTTCTATGGCTACACCTTC.